Detailed here is one T cell receptor (beta chain). A single count supports this clonotype. Which antigen it targets is not known. Per-nucleotide qualities are absent, and no much larger clonotype sits a single base away. These data belong to a study of blood T cells in healthy people across ages (dated by TCRdb to the mid-2010s). About the full investigation: Template switching captured roughly one uniquely barcoded TCR beta cDNA molecule per two T cells in model experiments. Donors were grouped into four age groups: young (average approximately 16 years), middle-aged (approximately 41), aged (62) and long-lived (approximately 75). The study measured age-related changes in TCR beta repertoire diversity using deep sequencing normalized with unique cDNA molecular identifiers. Using the same blood draw, the study looked at two additional independent replicas of 1 million unique cDNA reads for two donors, one aged 18 to 30 and the other aged 80 or older. Donors of different ages were randomly distributed across sequencing lanes to avoid experimental bias.

Preparation of the library involved 5' RACE. The data were produced on an Illumina HiSeq 2500. A second about 7 to 11 cycle PCR used a sample-barcoded 5' primer and a J-beta primer mix. Each TCR beta cDNA molecule received a unique molecular identifier from a template-switch 5' adaptor carrying 12 random nucleotides. Each sample yielded at least 3 million CDR3-containing paired-end reads. First-strand cDNA synthesis was performed from all RNA using the Mint cDNA synthesis kit, with priming by a TRBC-specific oligonucleotide. After uracil-DNA glycosylase treatment, a first 18-cycle PCR used universal primers M1SS and BC2_uni_R on all cDNA. Regarding the original processing steps: Normalization of each sample was performed by random selection of 1 million high-quality reads, each carrying a distinct molecular identifier. Instead of being binned into consensus sequences, reads with shared molecular identifiers were discarded. CDR3 identification, clonotype clustering and error correction used MiTCR with a Q25 quality threshold and the strictest error-elimination algorithm. A nonparametric unseen species model using Euler transformation provided a lower-bound estimate of total TCR beta diversity. TCRdb applied fastp at Q25 and MiXCR to the public reads, then kept only in-frame beta chains. Every entry covers one CDR3 protein and lists the most common genes and DNA from its rows. These V and J calls rely on TCRdb rather than the paper's analysis. In this sample the table shows about 1.4 million distinct CDR3 sequences, almost 60% of which occur a single time. The biggest ten clones account for about 6.3% of the sample.

The CDR3 measures 17 amino acids from cysteine to phenylalanine. The DNA shown is the 51-base CDR3, in frame from base 1. V loses 7 bases of germline sequence and J loses 2 bases, and the interval between the two ends is 20 bases. CDR1 MNHEY and CDR2 SVGEGT were looked up in the germline V gene. The roughly 39 donors, aged about 6 to 95 years, were systemically healthy Caucasian individuals from Russia. Each donor gave ten milliliters of peripheral blood, drawn into EDTA-treated Vacutainer tubes. Ficoll-Paque density-gradient centrifugation was used to isolate PBMCs, with at least 6.5 million per sample. Trizol reagent was used to extract total RNA from the PBMCs, yielding at least 6 micrograms per sample. Naive CD45RAhigh/CD27high T cell percentages were measured by flow cytometry on a PBMC aliquot from every donor. The full study reports these points: Bulk unsorted PBMC profiling prevented conclusive comparison of naive and antigen-experienced compartments. Compared with the aged group, the long-lived group had more naive CD4+ T cells, fewer expanded clones and increased TCR diversity, suggesting age selection. Estimates of total diversity based on one million sequenced T cells were regarded as lower bounds and as underestimates. Observed TCR beta diversity per million T cells fell roughly linearly with age, and a significant reduction was already apparent by age roughly 40. Because the CMV infection status of the donors was unknown, age-related changes in expanded clonotypes may potentially have been confounded. Observed TCR beta diversity correlated strongly with the percentage of naive T cells measured by flow cytometry.

The sequencing input was blood. The rearranged chain carries TRBV6-2 or TRBV6-3 and TRBJ2-2, and TRBD1 may be the D gene, going by 5 matching bases. The receptor was isolated from a young man in good health. The CDR3 corresponds to CASKGLTAQRNTGELFF. The DNA reads as follows: TGTGCCAGCAAAGGTTTGACAGCCCAACGAAACACCGGGGAGCTGTTTTTT.